A single sample gave rise to the 30 T cell receptor beta chains below, sequenced in a study of cytomegalovirus exposure and HLA in healthy donors. Primers: 60 Vbeta forward and 13 Jbeta reverse. TCRdb keeps only in-frame clones here, not all; method: immunoSEQ multiplex PCR. The table shows hundreds of thousands of clones, with roughly 83% occurring only once. Sequencing used PBMCs. The receptors here all came from a boy younger than 10 in good health and CMV-seronegative.

This clone was counted a few times. The chain combines TRBV2 with TRBJ1-1, with 8 bases lining up with TRBD1. The V segment lost 3 bases and the J segment 2 bases; nucleotides outside the gene matches: 5. Germline V gene sequence: CDR1 SNHLY, CDR2 FYNNEI. The CDR3 extends over 15 amino acids. Here the CDR3 reads CASSDRGRSNTEAFF. CDR3 bases: TGTGCCAGCAGTGACAGGGGGCGTTCCAACACTGAAGCTTTCTTT.

Only a few counts were recorded for this clone. V gene TRBV2 combines with J gene TRBJ1-5; D is unresolved. V shed 4 bases and J shed 2 bases, with 6 bases lying between them. The CDR3 sequence is 13 residues long. Germline loops: CDR1 SNHLY, CDR2 FYNNEI. DNA for the CDR3: TGTGCCAGCAGTGTCTCGGGCAATCAGCCCCAGCATTTT. Its translation: CASSVSGNQPQHF.

The rearrangement links TRBV6-1 to TRBJ1-5; no clear D. CDR1 and CDR2 (germline): MNHNS, SASEGT. Trimming stripped 5 bases from V and 5 bases from J, with 7 bases between. This CDR3 spans 12 amino acids. CDR3 residues: CASSPYDQPQHF. CDR3 in DNA: TGTGCCAGCAGTCCGTATGATCAGCCCCAGCATTTT.

V and J are TRBV2 and TRBJ2-3, with D tentatively TRBD2 (6 bases). The CDR3 spans 14 residues. Trimming left V 10 bases short and J 0 bases short, with 14 bases between. Per the germline V gene, CDR1 is SNHLY and CDR2 is FYNNEI. CDR3 coding DNA: TGTGCCACCCTGGGACTTCATAGCACAGATACGCAGTATTTT. This translates into CATLGLHSTDTQYF.

V and J are TRBV10-3 and TRBJ1-2; possibly TRBD1 for D (5 bases). The germline V and J ends were trimmed by 8 bases and 8 bases, with 12 bases remaining between them. The CDR3 has 11 amino acids. The germline V gene has CDR1 ENHRY and CDR2 SYGVKD. The CDR3 DNA is TGTGCCATCCAAGGGGAGGAAGGCTACACCTTC. Protein: CAIQGEEGYTF.

J is TRBJ1-2 and V is TRBV7-3, with 10 nucleotides matching TRBD1. Germline CDR1 SGHTA, CDR2 FQGTGA. After removal of 1 base from V and 7 bases from J, the junction contained 9 bases not matched to a gene. This CDR3 spans 16 amino acids. Written as DNA, the CDR3 is TGTGCCAGCAGCTTAAATGCGAGACAGGGGGCCAGTGGCTACACCTTC. This encodes CASSLNARQGASGYTF.

The chain has TRBV5-1 and TRBJ2-1; the match to TRBD2 covers 9 bases. This CDR3 is built from 16 residues. V shed 0 bases and J 6 bases; nucleotides not matched to a gene: 7. Germline lookup yields CDR1 SGHRS and CDR2 YFSETQ. The CDR3 bases are TGCGCCAGCAGCTTGGGGGCCGGGACTAGCAGCAATGAGCAGTTCTTC. Protein product: CASSLGAGTSSNEQFF.

Note on this clone: This likely comes from a read error, as the CDR3 has no conserved phenylalanine or tryptophan at its end. The V gene is TRBV4-2, the J gene TRBJ2-7; 10 bases fit TRBD2. Per germline, CDR1 LGHNA and CDR2 YNFKEQ. The CDR3 has 16 amino acids. Trimming at V came to 3 bases and at J to 4 bases, leaving 9 bases not matched to a gene. The CDR3 bases are TGTGCCAGCAGCCAGCCTTGGACTAGCGGAGAATACGAGCAGTACCTC. The encoded protein is CASSQPWTSGEYEQYL.

The chain joins TRBV11-3 to TRBJ2-5; 10 bases align to TRBD1. Per germline, CDR1 SGHNT and CDR2 YENEEA. With 5 bases clipped from V and 3 bases from J, the junction kept 9 bases outside the gene matches. The CDR3 has 16 residues. The CDR3 region is CASSPRTGGEKETQYF. The DNA of the CDR3 is TGTGCCAGCAGCCCTAGGACAGGGGGTGAAAAAGAGACCCAGTACTTC.

V gene TRBV25-1 combines with J gene TRBJ1-1; D may be TRBD1 (5 bases). With 1 base removed from V and 2 bases from J, the gap between germline ends came to 11 bases. The CDR3 loop spans 15 amino acids. Germline-derived CDR1 and CDR2 are MGHDK and SYGVNS. CDR3 sequence (DNA): TGTGCCAGCAGTGAATCAGGAGGGGTTAACACTGAAGCTTTCTTT. Encoded protein: CASSESGGVNTEAFF.

This chain uses TRBV27 with TRBJ1-1; D ambiguous. This CDR3 region has 15 residues. V was trimmed by 5 bases and J by 3 bases, leaving 16 bases between them. The V gene's germline CDR1 is MNHEY and CDR2 SMNVEV (reference sequence). The CDR3 coding sequence is TGTGCCAGCAGTCGAAACTCCCAACGGGACACTGAAGCTTTCTTT. Translation gives CASSRNSQRDTEAFF.

The chain joins TRBV11-3 to TRBJ2-2; tentative D call: TRBD1 (6 bases). V gave up 4 bases and J gave up 3 bases, with 15 bases separating them. Germline CDR1 and CDR2: SGHNT and YENEEA. The CDR3 sequence is 16 residues long. The CDR3 reads CASSSGQSPHTGELFF. In nucleotides, the CDR3 is TGTGCCAGCAGCTCAGGACAGAGCCCTCACACCGGGGAGCTGTTTTTT.

This chain connects TRBV10-3 to TRBJ1-5, with a weak D call TRBD1 (5 bases). The CDR3 has 14 amino acids. The V gene lost 2 bases and the J gene lost 6 bases, with 11 bases spanning the gap. CDR1 is ENHRY and CDR2 is SYGVKD in the germline V gene. The CDR3 loop is CAISELRDSQPQHF. DNA of the CDR3: TGTGCCATCAGTGAGCTCAGGGATAGTCAGCCCCAGCATTTT.

CDR3 sequence reads: CASAGGGSSQHF. CDR3 coding DNA: TGTGCCAGTGCCGGGGGGGGATCGTCCCAGCATTTT. The V and J genes are TRBV19 and TRBJ1-5, with D tentatively TRBD1 (5 bases). The CDR3 covers 12 residues. Trimming stripped 8 bases from V and 11 bases from J, with 16 bases between. CDR1 and CDR2 from the germline V gene are LNHDA and SQIVND (reference sequence).

This chain uses TRBV10-3 with TRBJ2-5; D is possibly TRBD2 (5 bases). The V gene's germline CDR1 is ENHRY and CDR2 SYGVKD. V was clipped by 0 bases and J by 5 bases, with 13 bases between them. The CDR3 covers 15 residues. CDR3 in DNA: TGTGCCATCAGTGAGTCTCTGGCTAGCTCTGAGACCCAGTACTTC. Its protein is CAISESLASSETQYF.

This sequence joins TRBV27 and TRBJ1-1; possible D gene TRBD1, 5 bases. This CDR3 has 13 amino acids. Looked up from germline, CDR1 is MNHEY and CDR2 is SMNVEV (reference sequence). Trimming took 3 bases from V and 5 from J, leaving 10 bases between them. Here the CDR3 DNA reads TGTGCCAGCAGTTTGGTGGGGCGTACTGAAGCTTTCTTT. Amino acids: CASSLVGRTEAFF.

The chain has TRBV6-5 and TRBJ1-1, with D tentatively TRBD1 (6 bases). The CDR3 totals 14 residues. Trimming took 1 base from V and 8 from J, leaving 14 bases between them. Germline CDR1 MNHEY, CDR2 SVGAGI. The CDR3 reads CASSYFITGSEAFF. CDR3 nucleotide sequence: TGTGCCAGCAGTTACTTCATCACAGGGTCCGAAGCTTTCTTT.

This clone was counted a few times. The chain combines TRBV6-1 with TRBJ2-1; D is perhaps TRBD1 (5 bases). Germline V gives CDR1 MNHNS, CDR2 SASEGT. With 3 bases removed from V and 3 bases from J, the gap between germline ends came to 12 bases. The CDR3 runs to 15 residues. CDR3 sequence (DNA): TGTGCCAGCAGTGAGGGGCAGGAGTTCTACAATGAGCAGTTCTTC. This codes for CASSEGQEFYNEQFF.

The chain has TRBV9 and TRBJ2-1, with 7 bases matching TRBD1. This CDR3 is 15 amino acids long. Germline loops: CDR1 SGDLS, CDR2 YYNGEE. The V gene end was trimmed by 0 bases and the J gene end by 3 bases; junction bases not matched to a gene: 3. CDR3: CASSVEGGRYNEQFF. The CDR3 coding sequence is TGTGCCAGCAGCGTAGAAGGGGGCCGCTACAATGAGCAGTTCTTC.

This clone has a single count. The chain joins TRBV25-1 to TRBJ1-1, with D unclear. Germline V gene lookup returns CDR1 MGHDK and CDR2 SYGVNS. This CDR3 spans 14 amino acids. V dropped 5 bases and J dropped 10 bases, with 20 bases sitting between them. CDR3 region: CASSLSSEGRGAFF. The CDR3 DNA follows: TGTGCCAGCAGTCTCTCCTCAGAGGGTCGAGGAGCTTTCTTT.

This clone has a handful of counts. The chain carries TRBV6-5 and TRBJ1-6; a weak D match, TRBD1 (5 bases). The CDR3 is made up of 15 amino acids. The germline V and J ends were trimmed by 0 bases and 5 bases, with 8 bases remaining between them. The germline V gene encodes CDR1 MNHEY and CDR2 SVGAGI. CDR3: CASSYSGGDNSPLHF. The CDR3 DNA reads TGTGCCAGCAGTTACTCTGGGGGGGATAATTCACCCCTCCACTTT.

The chain has TRBV7-9 and TRBJ2-5, with 11 bases lining up with TRBD1. With 5 bases clipped from V and 5 bases from J, the junction kept 10 bases outside the gene matches. This CDR3 has 16 residues. Germline V gene sequence: CDR1 SEHNR, CDR2 FQNEAQ (reference sequence). Here the CDR3 reads CASSTGGTGGLETQYF. CDR3 in DNA: TGTGCCAGCAGCACGGGGGGGACAGGGGGTTTGGAGACCCAGTACTTC. Variable domain in full (rest from reference TRBV7-9 and TRBJ2-5): DTGVSQNPRHKITKRGQNVTFRCDPISEHNRLYWYRQTLGQGPEFLTYFQNEAQLEKSRLLSDRFSAERPKGSFSTLEIQRTEQGDSAMYLCASSTGGTGGLETQYFGPGTRLLVL.

The chain links TRBV7-8 to TRBJ2-1; TRBD2 matches 11 bases. The germline V gene has CDR1 SGHVS and CDR2 FQNEAQ. Trimming took 5 bases from V and 5 from J; bases not matched to a gene: 2. The CDR3 loop spans 14 amino acids. CDR3 coding DNA: TGTGCCAGCAGCGGGGGACTAGCGGACAATGAGCAGTTCTTC. As protein: CASSGGLADNEQFF. The full variable domain, in which reference TRBV7-8 and TRBJ2-1 provide the parts outside the CDR3, is GAGVSQSPRYKVAKRGQDVALRCDPISGHVSLFWYQQALGQGPEFLTYFQNEAQLDKSGLPSDRFFAERPEGSVSTLKIQRTQQEDSAVYLCASSGGLADNEQFFGPGTRLTVL.

The rearrangement uses TRBV7-2 and TRBJ2-1; D is possibly TRBD1 (5 bases). The CDR3 totals 14 residues. Per germline, CDR1 SGHTA and CDR2 FQGNSA. With 3 bases removed from V and 4 bases from J, the gap between germline ends came to 10 bases. CDR3 loop: CASSLATGYNEQFF. The CDR3 bases are TGTGCCAGCAGCTTGGCAACAGGTTACAATGAGCAGTTCTTC.

The gene calls are TRBV7-2 and TRBJ2-1; 10 positions agree with TRBD2. The V gene's germline CDR1 is SGHTA and CDR2 FQGNSA. Trimming took 4 bases from V and 6 from J; bases not matched to a gene: 6. The CDR3 spans 15 residues. This chain's CDR3 is CASSSIAGGVNEQFF. Written as DNA, the CDR3 is TGTGCCAGCAGCTCCATAGCGGGAGGAGTCAATGAGCAGTTCTTC.

This clone was seen a single time. The J gene is TRBJ2-7, the V gene TRBV29-1; possibly TRBD2 for D (5 bases). Between the trimmed V and J ends, which lost 4 bases and 3 bases, there was a span of 13 bases. The CDR3 runs to 13 residues. The germline gives CDR1 SQVTM, CDR2 ANQGSEA. CDR3: CSVGTLGSYEQYF. For the CDR3, the DNA is TGCAGCGTTGGGACTCTGGGGAGCTACGAGCAGTACTTC.

The V call is TRBV2, the J call TRBJ2-1, with D unresolved. Germline V gene lookup returns CDR1 SNHLY and CDR2 FYNNEI. Trimming took 2 bases from V and 8 from J, leaving 4 bases between them. The CDR3 length is 11 residues. The CDR3 reads CASSEYDEQFF. In DNA form, the CDR3 reads TGTGCCAGCAGTGAATATGATGAGCAGTTCTTC.

The chain has TRBV7-9 and TRBJ2-7; 7 bases line up with TRBD1. Looked up from germline, CDR1 is SEHNR and CDR2 is FQNEAQ (reference sequence). With V trimmed by 5 bases and J by 0 bases, 13 bases remained unmatched. The CDR3 spans 17 residues. The CDR3 spells CASSPAKGQGDSYEQYF. The CDR3 DNA reads as TGTGCCAGCAGCCCAGCGAAGGGGCAGGGGGACTCCTACGAGCAGTACTTC.

Details on this clone: Relative to the germline gene, one junction end is altered; a read error may explain this. The chain is built from TRBV7-7 and TRBJ2-1; 13 nucleotides line up with TRBD2. CDR3 size: 15 residues. Germline CDR1 reads SSHAT; CDR2 reads FNYEAQ (reference sequence). Written as DNA, the CDR3 is TGTGCTAGCAGCTTAGGGACTAGCGGGATGAATGAGCAGTTCTTC. This sequence encodes CASSLGTSGMNEQFF.

The J gene is TRBJ1-5, the V gene TRBV15; D is perhaps TRBD1 (5 bases). Per germline, CDR1 LNHNV and CDR2 YYDKDF (reference sequence). The length of the CDR3 is 15 residues. V was clipped by 1 base and J by 5 bases, with 12 bases between them. The CDR3 loop reads CATSRALRVDQPQHF. The CDR3 region has the DNA TGTGCCACCAGCAGAGCCCTCAGGGTCGATCAGCCCCAGCATTTT.